Presented here are 2 T cell receptor beta chains from one specimen sequenced in a study of cytomegalovirus exposure and HLA in healthy donors. PCR was performed using 60 Vbeta and 13 Jbeta primers. Data came from immunoSEQ multiplex PCR; TCRdb stores just in-frame clones and leaves some out. The data show fewer than 90,000 clones, 60% to 80% seen once. Sequencing was carried out using PBMCs. These receptors were collected from a female donor in good health and CMV-seronegative.

The gene calls are TRBV25-1 and TRBJ2-7, with 7 bases aligning to TRBD1. J was trimmed by 4 bases and V by 4 bases; bases with no gene match: 16. The CDR3 spans 17 residues. The germline V gene has CDR1 MGHDK and CDR2 SYGVNS. CDR3 amino acids: CASSGNPALGQRYEQYF. CDR3 nucleotides: TGTGCCAGCAGTGGGAACCCCGCCTTGGGACAGCGTTACGAGCAGTACTTC.

The chain has TRBV28 and TRBJ1-2, with D perhaps matching TRBD1 (6 bases). V lost 6 bases to trimming and J lost 3 bases, with 20 bases between them. CDR3 length equals 16 residues. Germline lookup yields CDR1 MDHEN and CDR2 SYDVKM. The CDR3 bases are TGTGCCAGCAGCCTGAGGGGGATCGAACCCCACTATGGCTACACCTTC. It codes for CASSLRGIEPHYGYTF.